This TCR beta chain was documented in a study of technical replicates of blood from a handful of donors. This CDR3 has 16 amino acids. Trimming took off 7 bases at V and 5 bases at J, with 22 bases between the two ends. CDR1 and CDR2 (germline): SGHRS, YFSETQ. Measured with immunoSEQ multiplex PCR; TCRdb has only the in-frame clones, and not every one. The sample holds about 71,000 clones, approximately 96% seen once. The gene calls are TRBV5-1 and TRBJ1-5; no definite D call. The sample taken for sequencing was T cells isolated from PBMCs. This clonotype originated in a human donor in good health. The CDR3 loop is CASVRRRPSSYQPQHF. DNA of the CDR3: TGCGCCAGCGTTCGTCGGCGGCCCAGCAGTTATCAGCCCCAGCATTTT.